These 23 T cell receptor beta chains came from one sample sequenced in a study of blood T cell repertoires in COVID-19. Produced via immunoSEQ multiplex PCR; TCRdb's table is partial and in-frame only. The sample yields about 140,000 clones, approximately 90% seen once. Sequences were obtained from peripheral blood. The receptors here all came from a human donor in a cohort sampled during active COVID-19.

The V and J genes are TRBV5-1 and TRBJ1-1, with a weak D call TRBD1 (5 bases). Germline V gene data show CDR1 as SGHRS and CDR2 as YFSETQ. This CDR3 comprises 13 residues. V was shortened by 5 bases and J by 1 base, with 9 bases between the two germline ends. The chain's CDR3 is CASRHDRNTEAFF. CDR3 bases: TGCGCCAGCAGACACGACAGGAACACTGAAGCTTTCTTT.

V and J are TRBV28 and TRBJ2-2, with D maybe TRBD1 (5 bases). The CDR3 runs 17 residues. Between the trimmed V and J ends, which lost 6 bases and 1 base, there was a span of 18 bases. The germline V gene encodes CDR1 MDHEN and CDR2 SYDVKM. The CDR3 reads CASRHGGAIWNTGELFF. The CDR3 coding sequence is TGTGCCAGCAGGCACGGTGGGGCCATCTGGAACACCGGGGAGCTGTTTTTT.

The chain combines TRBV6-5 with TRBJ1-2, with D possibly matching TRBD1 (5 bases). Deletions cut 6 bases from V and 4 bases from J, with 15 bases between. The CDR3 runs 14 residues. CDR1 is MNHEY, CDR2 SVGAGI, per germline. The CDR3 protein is CASSLTEGTYGYTF. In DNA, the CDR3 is TGTGCCAGCAGCCTAACGGAGGGGACCTATGGCTACACCTTC.

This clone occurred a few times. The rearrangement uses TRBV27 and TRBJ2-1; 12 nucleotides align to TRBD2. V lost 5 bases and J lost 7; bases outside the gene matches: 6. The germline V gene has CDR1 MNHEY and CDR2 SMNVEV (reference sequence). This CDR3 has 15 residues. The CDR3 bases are TGTGCCAGCAGTCCCCTAGCGGGGGGGCTAAATGAGCAGTTCTTC. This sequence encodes CASSPLAGGLNEQFF.

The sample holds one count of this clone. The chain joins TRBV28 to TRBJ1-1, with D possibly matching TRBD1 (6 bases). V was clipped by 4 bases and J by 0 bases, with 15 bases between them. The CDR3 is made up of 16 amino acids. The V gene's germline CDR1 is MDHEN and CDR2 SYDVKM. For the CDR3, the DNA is TGTGCCAGCAGTTATTCCGCGGACAGCATGAACACTGAAGCTTTCTTT. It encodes CASSYSADSMNTEAFF.

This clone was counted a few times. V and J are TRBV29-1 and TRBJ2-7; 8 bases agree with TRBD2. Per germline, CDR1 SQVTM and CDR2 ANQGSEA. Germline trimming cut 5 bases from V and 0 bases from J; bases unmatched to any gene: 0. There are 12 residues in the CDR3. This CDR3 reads CSVTSGSYEQYF. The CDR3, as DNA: TGCAGCGTTACTAGCGGCTCCTACGAGCAGTACTTC.

CDR3 in DNA: TGTGCCAGCAACCCAATCCCGCCGGGAGTCCACGAGCAGTACTTC. Its protein product is CASNPIPPGVHEQYF. This sequence joins TRBV9 and TRBJ2-7, with D possibly matching TRBD2 (6 bases). The germline gives CDR1 SGDLS, CDR2 YYNGEE. The CDR3 is 15 amino acids. The V end lost 6 bases, the J end lost 5 bases, and 21 bases lay between the germline ends.

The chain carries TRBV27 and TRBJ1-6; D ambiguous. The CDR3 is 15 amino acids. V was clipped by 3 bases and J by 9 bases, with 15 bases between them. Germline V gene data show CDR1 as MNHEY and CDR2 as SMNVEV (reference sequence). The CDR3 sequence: CASSFLTPGRSPLHF. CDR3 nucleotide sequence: TGTGCCAGCAGTTTCCTGACCCCGGGTCGTTCACCCCTCCACTTT.

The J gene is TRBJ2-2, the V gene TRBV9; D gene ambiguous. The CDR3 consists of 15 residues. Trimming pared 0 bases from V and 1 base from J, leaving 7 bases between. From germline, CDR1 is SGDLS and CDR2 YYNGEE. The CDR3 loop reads CASSVERVNTGELFF. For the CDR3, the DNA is TGTGCCAGCAGCGTAGAGCGCGTGAACACCGGGGAGCTGTTTTTT.

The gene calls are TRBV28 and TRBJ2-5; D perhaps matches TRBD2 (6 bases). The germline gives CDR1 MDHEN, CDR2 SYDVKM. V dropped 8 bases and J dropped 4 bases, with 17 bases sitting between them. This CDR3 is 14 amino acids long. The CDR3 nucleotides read TGTGCCAGCGCCTCATGGGGGGTTGGAGAGACCCAGTACTTC. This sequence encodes CASASWGVGETQYF.

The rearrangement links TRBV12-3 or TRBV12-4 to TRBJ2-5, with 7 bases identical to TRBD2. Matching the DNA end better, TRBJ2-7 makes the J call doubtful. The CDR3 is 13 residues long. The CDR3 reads CASSLWGGYEQYF. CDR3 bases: TGTGCCAGCAGTTTATGGGGGGGCTACGAGCAGTACTTC.

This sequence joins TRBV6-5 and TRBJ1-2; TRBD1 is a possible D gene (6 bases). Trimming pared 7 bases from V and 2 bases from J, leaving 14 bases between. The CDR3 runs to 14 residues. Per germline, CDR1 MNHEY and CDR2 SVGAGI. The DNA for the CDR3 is TGTGCCAGCACCCCCGGGACACCAAACTATGGCTACACCTTC. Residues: CASTPGTPNYGYTF.

CDR3: CASRPAAGGRSPLHF. CDR3 DNA sequence: TGTGCCAGCAGACCCGCGGCAGGGGGACGTTCACCCCTCCACTTT. The chain recombines TRBV6-5 with TRBJ1-6, with 7 bases identical to TRBD1. The CDR3 contains 15 residues. V was clipped by 6 bases and J by 9 bases; unmatched bases: 11. CDR1 is MNHEY, CDR2 SVGAGI, per germline.

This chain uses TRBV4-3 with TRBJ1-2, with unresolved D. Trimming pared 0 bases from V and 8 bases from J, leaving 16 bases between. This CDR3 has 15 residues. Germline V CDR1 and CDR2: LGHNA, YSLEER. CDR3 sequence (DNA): TGCGCCAGCAGCCAAGATAGAAGAGGGTTGCGCGGCTACACCTTC. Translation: CASSQDRRGLRGYTF.

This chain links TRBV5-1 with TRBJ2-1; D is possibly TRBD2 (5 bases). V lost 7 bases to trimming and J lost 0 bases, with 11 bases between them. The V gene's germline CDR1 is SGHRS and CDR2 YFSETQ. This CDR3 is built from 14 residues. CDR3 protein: CASGGPPSYNEQFF. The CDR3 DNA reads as TGCGCCAGCGGAGGACCGCCCTCCTACAATGAGCAGTTCTTC.

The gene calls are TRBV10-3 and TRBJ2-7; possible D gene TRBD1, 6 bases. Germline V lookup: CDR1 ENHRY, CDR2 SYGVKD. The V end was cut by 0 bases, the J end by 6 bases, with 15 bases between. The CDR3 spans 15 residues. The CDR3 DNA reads TGTGCCATCAGTGAGTCCTTGGACAGAGGTCGCGAGCAGTACTTC. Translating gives CAISESLDRGREQYF.

The CDR3 nucleotides are TGTGCCAGCAGCGTAGCTTGGACAGGAGCCTACGAGCAGTACTTC. This gives the protein CASSVAWTGAYEQYF. This chain connects TRBV9 to TRBJ2-7; 7 nucleotides line up with TRBD1. Trimming took 0 bases from V and 2 from J; bases not matched to a gene: 5. This CDR3 has 15 residues. CDR1 and CDR2 (germline): SGDLS, YYNGEE.

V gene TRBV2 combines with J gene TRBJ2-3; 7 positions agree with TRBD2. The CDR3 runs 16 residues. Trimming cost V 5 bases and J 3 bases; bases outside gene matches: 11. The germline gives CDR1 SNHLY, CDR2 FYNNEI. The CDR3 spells CASSPLTSPGTDTQYF. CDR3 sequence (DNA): TGTGCCAGCAGTCCTTTGACTAGCCCGGGGACAGATACGCAGTATTTT.

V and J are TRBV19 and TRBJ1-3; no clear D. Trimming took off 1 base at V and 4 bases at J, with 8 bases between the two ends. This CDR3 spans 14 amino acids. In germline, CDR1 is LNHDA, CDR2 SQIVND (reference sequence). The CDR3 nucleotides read TGTGCCAGTAGTATAGGTGGTGCGGGAAACACCATATATTTT. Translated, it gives CASSIGGAGNTIYF.

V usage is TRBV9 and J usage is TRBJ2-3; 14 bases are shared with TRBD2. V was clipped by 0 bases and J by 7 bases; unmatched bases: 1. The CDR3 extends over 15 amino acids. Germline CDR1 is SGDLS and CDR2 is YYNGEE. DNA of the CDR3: TGTGCCAGCAGCGTAGGGACTAGCGGGGGGTATACGCAGTATTTT. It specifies CASSVGTSGGYTQYF. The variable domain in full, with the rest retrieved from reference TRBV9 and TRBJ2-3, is DSGVTQTPKHLITATGQRVTLRCSPRSGDLSVYWYQQSLDQGLQFLIQYYNGEERAKGNILERFSAQQFPDLHSELNLSSLELGDSALYFCASSVGTSGGYTQYFGPGTRLTVL.

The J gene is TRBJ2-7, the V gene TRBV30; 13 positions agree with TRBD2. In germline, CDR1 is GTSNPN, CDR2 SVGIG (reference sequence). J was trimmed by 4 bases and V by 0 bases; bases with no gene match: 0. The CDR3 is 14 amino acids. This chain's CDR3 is CAWSVGLAGYEQYF. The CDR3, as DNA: TGTGCCTGGAGTGTGGGACTAGCGGGATACGAGCAGTACTTC. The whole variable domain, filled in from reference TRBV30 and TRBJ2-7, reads SQTIHQWPATLVQPVGSPLSLECTVEGTSNPNLYWYRQAAGRGLQLLFYSVGIGQISSEVPQNLSASRPQDRQFILSSKKLLLSDSGFYLCAWSVGLAGYEQYFGPGTRLTVT.

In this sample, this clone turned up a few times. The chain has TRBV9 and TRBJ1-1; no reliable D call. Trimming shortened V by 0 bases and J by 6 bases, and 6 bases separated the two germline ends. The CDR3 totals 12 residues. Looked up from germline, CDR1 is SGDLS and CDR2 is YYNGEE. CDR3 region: CASSVGDAEAFF. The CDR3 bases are TGTGCCAGCAGCGTAGGAGATGCTGAAGCTTTCTTT.

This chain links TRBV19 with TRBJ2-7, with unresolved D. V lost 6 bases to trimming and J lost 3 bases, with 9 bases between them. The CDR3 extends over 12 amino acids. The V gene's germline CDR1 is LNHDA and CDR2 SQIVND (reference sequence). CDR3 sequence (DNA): TGTGCCAGTAGACATCACAGCTACGAGCAGTACTTC. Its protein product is CASRHHSYEQYF.